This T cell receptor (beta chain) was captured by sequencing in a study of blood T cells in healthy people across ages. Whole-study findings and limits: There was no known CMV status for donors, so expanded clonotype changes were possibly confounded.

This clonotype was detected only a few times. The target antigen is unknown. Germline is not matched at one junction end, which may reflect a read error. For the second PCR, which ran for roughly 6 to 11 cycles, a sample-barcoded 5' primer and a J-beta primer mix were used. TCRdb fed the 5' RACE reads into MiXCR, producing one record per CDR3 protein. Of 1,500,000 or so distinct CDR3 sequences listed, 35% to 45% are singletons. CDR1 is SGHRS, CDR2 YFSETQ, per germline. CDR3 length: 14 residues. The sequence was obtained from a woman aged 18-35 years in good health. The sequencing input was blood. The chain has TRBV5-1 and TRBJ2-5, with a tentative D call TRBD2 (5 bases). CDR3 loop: CASSLTRVQETQYF. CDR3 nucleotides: TGTGCCAGCAGTTTAACTAGGGTACAAGAGACCCAGTACTTC.